Shown below are 9 T cell receptor beta chains from a single sample sequenced in a study of blood T cells in healthy people across ages (dated by TCRdb to between 2014 and 2016). The receptor library was made with 5' RACE. The sequencer was an Illumina HiSeq 2500. A second PCR of about 6 to 11 cycles was performed with a sample-barcoded 5' primer and a J-beta primer mix. Starting from the raw public reads, TCRdb applied fastp trimming at Q25, assembled clones with MiXCR and retained in-frame beta chains. CDR3 protein duplicates are merged, each entry listing the most common genes and DNA. The sample includes over 950,000 distinct CDR3 sequences, with about two fifths observed a single time. Of the sample, about an eighth falls within the top ten clones. The sequencing sample was made of blood. These receptors were collected from a man aged 18 to 29 in good health.

About this clonotype: Compared with germline, one end of the junction differs, possibly owing to a read error. The rearrangement uses TRBV6-6 and TRBJ1-2; TRBD1 matches 7 bases. The CDR3 contains 14 residues. Germline CDR1 and CDR2: MNHNY and SVGAGI (reference sequence). CDR3 region: CASTAGGINHGYTF. CDR3 nucleotides: TGTGCCAGCACGGCAGGGGGTATTAACCATGGCTACACCTTC.

V is TRBV5-8 and J is TRBJ1-1; D may be TRBD1 (6 bases). This CDR3 contains 13 residues. The V gene's germline CDR1 is SGHTS and CDR2 YDEGEE. The V gene lost 4 bases and the J gene lost 6 bases, with 13 bases spanning the gap. CDR3 in DNA: TGTGCCAGCAGCCGCAAGGGGGGGTCTGAAGCTTTCTTT. Translating it yields CASSRKGGSEAFF.

The chain couples TRBV6-5 to TRBJ1-2; the match to TRBD1 covers 9 bases. V shed 5 bases and J 5 bases; nucleotides not matched to a gene: 6. Germline-derived CDR1 and CDR2 are MNHEY and SVGAGI. CDR3 size: 14 residues. The CDR3 region is CASSAGTGRYGYTF. CDR3 DNA sequence: TGTGCCAGCAGTGCTGGGACAGGGCGGTATGGCTACACCTTC.

Ten or more counts support this clonotype. An end of the junction does not agree with germline; a read error may underlie this. V usage is TRBV12-3 or TRBV12-4 and J usage is TRBJ2-3; D tentatively fits TRBD1 or TRBD2 (6 bases each). The CDR3 runs to 15 residues. Written as DNA, the CDR3 is TGTGCCAGCAGCTTAGGGGGACTCCTCACAGATACGCAGTATTTT. Translation gives CASSLGGLLTDTQYF.

The chain uses TRBV4-1 and TRBJ1-1; possible D gene TRBD1, 6 bases. Per the germline V gene, CDR1 is MGHRA and CDR2 is YSYEKL. The CDR3 has 16 residues. Trimming removed 0 bases at V and 3 bases at J, with 14 bases between. The CDR3 region is CASSQDGTTEDTEAFF. CDR3 DNA sequence: TGCGCCAGCAGCCAAGATGGGACAACGGAGGACACTGAAGCTTTCTTT.

The table lists this clonotype with a count of one. The V gene is TRBV7-6, the J gene TRBJ1-6; 9 nucleotides align to TRBD1. V was clipped by 5 bases and J by 0 bases; unmatched bases: 8. Germline CDR1 and CDR2: SGHVS and FNYEAQ. This CDR3 is 18 amino acids long. CDR3 residues: CASSLWDRVSSYNSPLHF. Here the CDR3 DNA reads TGTGCCAGCAGCCTCTGGGACAGGGTGAGCTCCTATAATTCACCCCTCCACTTT.

This clonotype appeared a few times. The J gene is TRBJ2-7, the V gene TRBV6-2 or TRBV6-3, with 11 bases matching TRBD1. The CDR3 has 17 amino acids. CDR1 and CDR2 from the germline V gene are MNHEY and SVGEGT. Trimming at V came to 2 bases and at J to 4 bases, leaving 10 bases not matched to a gene. The chain's CDR3 is CASSYPDRGLKNYEQYF. For the CDR3, the DNA is TGTGCCAGCAGTTACCCGGACAGGGGGCTTAAAAATTACGAGCAGTACTTC.

V gene TRBV9 combines with J gene TRBJ1-1; TRBD1 matches 7 bases. CDR1 SGDLS and CDR2 YYNGEE come from the germline V gene. After removal of 4 bases from V and 1 base from J, the junction contained 16 bases not matched to a gene. The CDR3 is 18 amino acids. The DNA of the CDR3 is TGTGCCAGCAGCACCACACCGAACAGGGGTCGTCAGAACACTGAAGCTTTCTTT. It yields the protein CASSTTPNRGRQNTEAFF.

There are a few counts of this clonotype. The chain uses TRBV29-1 and TRBJ1-5, with unresolved D. With 3 bases removed from V and 7 bases from J, the gap between germline ends came to 13 bases. The CDR3 extends over 13 amino acids. CDR1 is SQVTM and CDR2 is ANQGSEA in the germline V gene. This CDR3 is CSVEAAANQPQHF. The CDR3 region has the DNA TGCAGCGTTGAGGCGGCAGCAAACCAGCCCCAGCATTTT.